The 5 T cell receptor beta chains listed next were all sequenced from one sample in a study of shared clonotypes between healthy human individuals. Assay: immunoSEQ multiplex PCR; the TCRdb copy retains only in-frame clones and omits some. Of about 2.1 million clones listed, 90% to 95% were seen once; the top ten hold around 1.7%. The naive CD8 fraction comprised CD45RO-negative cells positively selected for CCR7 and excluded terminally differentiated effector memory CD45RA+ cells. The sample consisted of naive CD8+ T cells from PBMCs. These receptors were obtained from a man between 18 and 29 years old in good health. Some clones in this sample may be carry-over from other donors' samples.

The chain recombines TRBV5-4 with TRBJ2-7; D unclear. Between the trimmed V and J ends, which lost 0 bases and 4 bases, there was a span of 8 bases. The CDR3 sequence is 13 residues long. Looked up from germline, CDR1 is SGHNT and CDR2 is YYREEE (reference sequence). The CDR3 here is CASSLGVGYEQYF. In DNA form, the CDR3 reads TGTGCCAGCAGCTTGGGTGTGGGGTACGAGCAGTACTTC.

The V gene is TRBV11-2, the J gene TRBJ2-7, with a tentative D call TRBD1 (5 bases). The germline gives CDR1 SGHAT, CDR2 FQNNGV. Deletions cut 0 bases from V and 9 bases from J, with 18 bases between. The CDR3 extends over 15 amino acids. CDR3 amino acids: CASSLDWGSQPLQYF. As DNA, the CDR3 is TGTGCCAGCAGCTTAGATTGGGGCAGCCAACCTTTGCAGTACTTC.

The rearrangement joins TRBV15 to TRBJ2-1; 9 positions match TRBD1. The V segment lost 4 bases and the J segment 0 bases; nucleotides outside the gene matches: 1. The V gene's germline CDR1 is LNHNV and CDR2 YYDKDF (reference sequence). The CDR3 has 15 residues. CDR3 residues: CATSKDRGSYNEQFF. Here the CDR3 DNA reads TGTGCCACCAGCAAGGACAGGGGCTCCTACAATGAGCAGTTCTTC.

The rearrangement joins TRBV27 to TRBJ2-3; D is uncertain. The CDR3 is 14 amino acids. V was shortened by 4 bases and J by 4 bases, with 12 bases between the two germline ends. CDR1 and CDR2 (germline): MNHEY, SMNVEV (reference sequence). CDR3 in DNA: TGTGCCAGCAGTTCACTCCTATCCCCAGATACGCAGTATTTT. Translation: CASSSLLSPDTQYF.

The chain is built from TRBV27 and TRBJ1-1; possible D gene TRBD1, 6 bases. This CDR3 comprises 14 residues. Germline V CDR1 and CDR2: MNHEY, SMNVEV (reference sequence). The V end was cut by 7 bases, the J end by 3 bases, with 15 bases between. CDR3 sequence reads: CASTLRGWDTEAFF. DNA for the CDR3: TGTGCCAGCACCCTCAGGGGATGGGACACTGAAGCTTTCTTT.